This T cell receptor (beta chain) comes out of a study of CD8 T cells in Susac syndrome. In the study overall: Patients with Susac syndrome were therapy-naive, on corticosteroids, or on intravenous immunoglobulin alone at the time that blood was drawn. Whole-study findings and limits: The CD4+ T cell repertoires, which came from Susac syndrome patients, showed no sign of clonal expansion.

Random hexamers were used to reverse transcribe an amount of about 0.45 to 1 ug RNA. An immunoSEQ multiplex PCR amplified TCR beta CDR3 over 54 Vbeta and 13 Jbeta. One entry per CDR3 protein, called by TCRdb with MiXCR from the immunoSEQ multiplex PCR reads. The data hold hundreds of thousands of distinct CDR3 sequences, with roughly 95% observed a single time. This clonotype showed up just once. Its target is not known. Trimming removed 3 bases at V and 12 bases at J, with 12 bases between. Germline V gene sequence: CDR1 SQVTM, CDR2 ANQGSEA. The CDR3 contains 11 residues. CD8+ and CD4+ T cells from blood underwent TCR beta sequencing.

This TCR derives from a human donor with Susac syndrome. The specimen was CD4+ T cells from PBMCs. The chain carries TRBV29-1 and TRBJ2-1; D may be TRBD1 or TRBD2 (5 bases each). The CDR3 here is CSVDQGEGQFF. CDR3 nucleotides: TGCAGCGTTGACCAGGGAGAGGGGCAGTTCTTC.